Given below is one TCR beta chain in context. This clone showed up just once. Its antigen is currently not known. Base-call qualities are not available, and no considerably larger clone is one nucleotide away. Synthetic TCR analog templates were spiked into each PCR to estimate absolute template abundance from read counts. TCRbeta CDR3 regions were amplified from genomic DNA with bias-controlled V and J gene primers using the immunoSEQ assay. Sequencing of rearranged TCRbeta segments was performed at approximately 20X coverage. The authors' analysis ran thus. Sequencing errors were corrected by clustering and CDR3s were annotated against IMGT to assign V, D and J genes. Downstream analyses used only productive TCRbeta rearrangements and left out out-of-frame or stop-codon sequences. Clonality was calculated as one minus the Shannon entropy normalized by the log of the number of unique productive sequences. Fisher's exact test with Benjamini-Hochberg correction, at a threshold of adjusted p below 0.01, was used to find clones that differed between time points or between blood and tumor. Entries here come from immuneACCESS through TCRdb and include only in-frame sequences with V and J called. Some clones fail to appear in such tables; in the studies checked, an unresolved V gene covers under half of the shortfall, and the cause of the remainder is unknown. V and J calls and clone size come straight from that table; D and trimming were deduced from the DNA. Within this sample are about 50,000 clones, with under 85% of them counted one time only. The top ten clones comprise 1.5% to 2% of the sample.

The time point label, as the study defines it: peripheral blood 6 weeks after treatment start. A cohort of 30 or so patients with locally advanced or metastatic urothelial carcinoma, treated at Memorial Sloan Kettering on a trial protocol, was included. Peripheral blood mononuclear cells were collected pretreatment and during treatment, with between 1 and 8 total time points per patient. The Qiagen DNeasy Blood extraction kit was used to purify genomic DNA from total PBMCs and tumor samples. PBMCs were collected pretreatment and during treatment, and were isolated and stored as previously described. At the junction V is shortened by 5 bases and J by 0 bases, with 20 bases in between. The CDR3 runs 19 amino acids, cysteine and phenylalanine included. Only CDR3 DNA is held: 57 bases, read in frame from base 1. As encoded in the germline V gene, CDR1 is SGHAT while CDR2 is FQNNGV. The record originates from a study of PD-L1 blockade in urothelial cancer (dated by TCRdb to about 2017). About the study as a whole: Therapy was started at some point between 2013 and 2015 for all patients, and atezolizumab 1,200 mg was administered intravenously every 3 weeks. Patients had an ECOG performance status of 0 or 1 and had received between 0 and 3 prior chemotherapy regimens. About 90% of the roughly 29 patients were identified as males with urothelial cancer of bladder origin, and a prior smoking history was reported by 18 of 29 patients. Blood samples gave a median of approximately 150,000 T cells and 82,636 unique TCRs, with a median clonality of 0.080. Pretreatment tumor samples, along with matched peripheral blood serially collected before and after atezolizumab treatment, were subjected to TCR sequencing. About 10 patients achieved durable clinical benefit and 15 to 20 did not. Whole exome sequencing and RNA sequencing of pretreatment tumors were performed alongside TCR sequencing in the same patients. Pretreatment blood TCR-seq was available for around 29 patients, at least one posttreatment blood collection was obtained for around 25 patients, and tumor TCR-seq was available for around 25 patients. Durable clinical benefit meant progression-free survival longer than 6 months, and TCR features were also tested against progression-free and overall survival. Blood samples were analyzed at two time points: 3 weeks after treatment start (second dose) and 6 weeks after treatment start. An exploratory multi-omic analysis was conducted of the somatic, immune and clinical correlates of response to PD-L1 blockade with atezolizumab in urothelial cancer. Overall study results and their limits: At 3 weeks after the start of treatment, tumor-associated TCR clones in peripheral blood had expanded more in patients with durable benefit (n ≈ 24, p = 0.022). Improved progression-free and overall survival was associated with having pretreatment peripheral blood TCR clonality below the median. Because the sample size was small (n ≈ 29) and many of the analyses were exploratory, the results are meant to be hypothesis-generating.

Material: PBMCs, obtained around atezolizumab (anti-PD-L1) treatment. The receptor was derived from a man aged 50-60 years with urothelial cancer. The chain joins TRBV11-2 to TRBJ2-6; perhaps TRBD1 is the D gene, with 6 bases matching. The nucleotide sequence reads TGTGCCAGCAGCCTTACGGCAGGGGACCTTCACTCTGGGGCCAACGTCCTGACTTTC. This codes for CASSLTAGDLHSGANVLTF.